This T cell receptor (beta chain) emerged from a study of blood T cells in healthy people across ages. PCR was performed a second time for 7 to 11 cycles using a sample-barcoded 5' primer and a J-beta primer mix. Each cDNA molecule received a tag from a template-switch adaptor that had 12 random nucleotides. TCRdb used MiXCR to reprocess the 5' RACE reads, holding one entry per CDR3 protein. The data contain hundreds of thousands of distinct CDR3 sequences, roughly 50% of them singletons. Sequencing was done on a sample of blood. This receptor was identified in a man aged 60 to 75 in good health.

CDR3 DNA sequence: TGCAGCGCCGATCCGGGACAGGGAGCCAATGAGCAGTTCTTC. Amino acids: CSADPGQGANEQFF. This sequence joins TRBV29-1 and TRBJ2-1; 9 bases are shared with TRBD1. The germline V gene has CDR1 SQVTM and CDR2 ANQGSEA. V lost 7 bases and J lost 6; bases outside the gene matches: 10. This CDR3 is 14 amino acids long.